This TCR beta chain was obtained from a study of PD-1 blockade in classical Hodgkin lymphoma. Study-wide background: Administration of nivolumab to patients was at 3 mg/kg intravenously every 2 weeks. Findings of the study overall: Baseline TCR diversity was reportedly lower in newly diagnosed patients than healthy donors. Compared with baseline, CD4+ but not CD8+ TCR diversity had risen significantly by C4D1.

Germline-derived CDR1 and CDR2 are MNHNY and SVGAGI (reference sequence). The V segment lost 4 bases and the J segment 7 bases; nucleotides outside the gene matches: 10. The CDR3 is 16 residues long. The assay was immunoSEQ multiplex PCR, and TCRdb's table has in-frame clones only and misses some. The sample consists of about 97,000 clones, 65% to 85% of them appearing once. As to this clone: Its antigen is undetermined.

With no exception, relapse followed autologous stem cell transplantation in all patients, and brentuximab vedotin exposure varied. The best responses consisted of complete response, partial response or progressive disease. The TCR originated in a human donor with classical Hodgkin lymphoma. The rearrangement joins TRBV6-6 to TRBJ2-3; 11 positions match TRBD2. The sequencing used peripheral blood mononuclear cells (PBMCs), collected at baseline. CDR3 DNA: TGTGCCAGCAGTTGGAGATCCGGGACTAGCGGCAATACGCAGTATTTT. It encodes CASSWRSGTSGNTQYF.